The sequence of this TCR beta chain was determined in a study of Graves' ophthalmopathy and Graves' hyperthyroidism. The hyperthyroidism patients had a new diagnosis of under 2 months' duration and were aged 18 to 65. Patients were left out if they had other autoimmune diseases, uncontrolled infections, pregnancy or lactation. About this clonotype itself: Antigen unknown.

V lost 5 bases and J lost 5, with 19 bases in between. Germline V gives CDR1 DFQATT, CDR2 SNEGSKA (reference sequence). The CDR3 covers 14 residues. Broader study findings: The model achieved over 60% sensitivity and less than 85% specificity for ophthalmopathy progression. Researchers report that a 13-signature model separated ophthalmopathy from stable hyperthyroidism, posting 87.88% sensitivity and more than 70% specificity.

From RNA, the CDR3 regions of TCR beta chains were amplified and sequenced. Second-round multiplex PCR came after first-round RT-PCR with HTBI primers. In TCRdb, the multiplex PCR reads were re-called with MiXCR into one record per CDR3 protein. The data contain approximately 1.2 million distinct CDR3 sequences, 35% to 40% of them singletons. The receptor was isolated from an adult man with Graves' hyperthyroidism. The rearrangement joins TRBV20-1 to TRBJ2-7, with TRBD2 as a possible D gene (6 bases). The material sequenced was peripheral blood or thyroid tissue (not recorded which). Here the CDR3 DNA reads TGCAGTGCTGCGACCTTAGGAGGAGGGGACGAGCAGTACTTC. Protein product: CSAATLGGGDEQYF.